The sequence of this T cell receptor beta chain was determined in a study of blood T cell repertoires in COVID-19. As for the study in general: There were acute and convalescent COVID-19 samples, and they came from the United States, Italy and Spain.

The V segment lost 3 bases and the J segment 0 bases; nucleotides outside the gene matches: 4. The CDR3 extends over 15 amino acids. The germline V gene encodes CDR1 SGHDT and CDR2 YYEEEE. The table came from immunoSEQ multiplex PCR; TCRdb's copy has only in-frame clones and leaves some out. The sample lists under 300,000 clones, just under 85% seen once, with under 4.5% in the top ten. The sample was peripheral blood. The TCR was taken from a man aged 50-60 years with acute or convalescent COVID-19. The gene calls are TRBV5-6 and TRBJ2-3, with 7 bases aligning to TRBD1. CDR3 loop: CASSYDRASTDTQYF. Here the CDR3 DNA reads TGTGCCAGCAGCTACGACAGGGCTAGCACAGATACGCAGTATTTT.